These 28 T cell receptor beta chains originate from one sample sequenced in a study of T cells in women clearing cervical HPV infection. TCRdb's copy holds only in-frame clones and misses some; the assay was immunoSEQ multiplex PCR. The clone table shows under 50,000 clones, with the ten largest holding about 5%. Specimen: blood buffy coat. Receptors were obtained from a woman between 18 and 70 years old with a cervical HPV16 infection that either progressed to CIN3+ or cleared (not recorded which).

Concerning this clone itself: From the germline J gene comes the end of the CDR3, since the read stops 3 residues before it. The J gene is TRBJ1-6, the V gene TRBV7-9; TRBD1 matches at 8 bases. CDR1 is SEHNR, CDR2 FQNEAQ, per germline (reference sequence). Trimming cost V 3 bases and J 9 bases; bases outside gene matches: 7. This CDR3 contains 15 residues. The CDR3 DNA, read in part, is TGTGCCAGCAGCTTCCAAGGGACAGGTTCTTCACCC. Its translation: CASSFQGTGSSP. The full CDR3 sequence reads CASSFQGTGSSPLHF.

Comment on this clone: The CDR3 extends 3 residues past the end of the read, so its final part is completed from the germline J gene. This chain joins TRBV20-1 and TRBJ2-7; D unresolved. Deletions cut 5 bases from V and 0 bases from J, with 8 bases between. Germline assignment: CDR1 DFQATT and CDR2 SNEGSKA (reference sequence). This CDR3 has 12 residues. The CDR3: CSAERPSYEQYF. The sequenced part of the CDR3 DNA is TGCAGTGCTGAGAGGCCCTCCTACGAG.

The chain's CDR3 is CASTDRGVDTGELFF. The CDR3 bases that were read are TGTGCCAGCACCGACAGGGGGGTCGACACCGGGGAG. The chain carries TRBV19 and TRBJ2-2; 9 nucleotides align to TRBD1. The CDR3 end is not reached by the read, which stops 3 residues before it; the germline J gene fills it in. Germline trimming cut 9 bases from V and 3 bases from J; bases unmatched to any gene: 8. This CDR3 region has 15 residues. Germline-derived CDR1 and CDR2 are LNHDA and SQIVND (reference sequence).

On this clone itself: The CDR3 extends 3 residues past the end of the read, so its final part is completed from the germline J gene. The J gene is TRBJ1-4, the V gene TRBV20-1; no clear D gene. V shed 3 bases and J shed 7 bases, with 9 bases lying between them. The CDR3 sequence is 12 residues long. CDR1 and CDR2 from the germline V gene are DFQATT and SNEGSKA (reference sequence). Partial CDR3 DNA: TGCAGTGCTAGCTACCGGGGTGAAAAA. This translates into CSASYRGEK. The CDR3 in full is CSASYRGEKLFF.

On this clone itself: The read finishes 3 residues shy of the CDR3 end, and the germline J gene is used to complete it. This chain uses TRBV10-2 with TRBJ2-1; maybe TRBD2 (7 bases). The CDR3 loop spans 14 amino acids. V lost 6 bases and J 5 bases, leaving 14 bases between the germline ends. The germline gives CDR1 WSHSY, CDR2 SAAADI. The part of the CDR3 DNA that was read is TGCGCCAGCAGCGAACGGGGGGCAAACAATGAG. Translation: CASSERGANNE. The complete CDR3 reads CASSERGANNEQFF.

In regard to this clone: The read ends 3 residues shy of where the CDR3 ends; the end is completed using the germline J gene. J is TRBJ1-2 and V is TRBV6-1, with D unresolved. The CDR3 runs 17 residues. V lost 2 bases to trimming and J lost 4 bases, with 20 bases between them. In germline, CDR1 is MNHNS, CDR2 SASEGT. The covered CDR3 bases are TGTGCCAGCAGTGAAAGGCCCTCAGGAGGCGCCAGCTATGGC. Encoded protein: CASSERPSGGASYG. The complete CDR3 sequence is CASSERPSGGASYGYTF.

Worth noting for this clone: Read coverage stops 3 residues before the CDR3 terminus; the germline J gene supplies the remainder. The chain is built from TRBV2 and TRBJ1-1, with TRBD1 identical over 10 bases. Germline V CDR1 and CDR2: SNHLY, FYNNEI. V shed 8 bases, J shed 4 bases, and the junction held 1 base outside the gene matches. CDR3 size: 12 residues. The CDR3 loop is CASGDRGTEAFF. CDR3 bases read: TGTGCCAGCGGGGACAGGGGCACTGAA.

On this clone: The read gets to within 3 residues of the CDR3 end, and the germline J gene fills in the rest. This rearrangement joins TRBV7-8 to TRBJ2-1, with 10 bases aligning to TRBD2. V was clipped by 5 bases and J by 0 bases; unmatched bases: 4. The germline CDR1 and CDR2 sequences are SGHVS and FQNEAQ. The length of the CDR3 is 16 residues. The sequenced CDR3 bases are TGTGCCAGCAGCAAGAGCGGGGGGGTCTCCTACAATGAG. This encodes CASSKSGGVSYNE. The full CDR3 is CASSKSGGVSYNEQFF.

Turning to this clone: The read falls 3 residues short of the CDR3 end, and the missing part is taken from the germline J gene. V is TRBV18 and J is TRBJ1-5; 8 positions match TRBD1. The CDR3 runs 14 residues. Per germline, CDR1 KGHSH and CDR2 LQKENI. The V segment lost 6 bases and the J segment 7 bases; nucleotides outside the gene matches: 8. CDR3 region: CASSPDRGGQPQHF. CDR3 DNA (partial): TGTGCCAGCTCCCCTGACAGGGGAGGCCAGCCC.

Points on this clone: The CDR3 goes on 3 residues after the read ends, and that part is filled in from the germline J gene. The chain links TRBV18 to TRBJ2-5, with D perhaps TRBD2 (6 bases). V dropped 3 bases and J dropped 5 bases, with 10 bases sitting between them. Germline CDR1 reads KGHSH; CDR2 reads LQKENI. The CDR3 runs 13 residues. CDR3 DNA, as far as it was read: TGTGCCAGCTCACCCGGGACTCGGGAGACC. It encodes CASSPGTRET. The whole CDR3 protein is CASSPGTRETQYF. The whole variable domain, remainder taken from reference TRBV18 and TRBJ2-5, is NAGVMQNPRHLVRRRGQEARLRCSPMKGHSHVYWYRQLPEEGLKFMVYLQKENIIDESGMPKERFSAEFPKEGPSILRIQQVVRGDSAAYFCASSPGTRETQYFGPGTRLLVL.

In the case of this clone: Read data end 3 residues before the CDR3 end; the end is taken from the germline J gene. The J gene is TRBJ2-7, the V gene TRBV18; D is unresolved. The germline V and J ends were trimmed by 3 bases and 3 bases, with 9 bases remaining between them. This CDR3 is built from 13 residues. The V gene's germline CDR1 is KGHSH and CDR2 LQKENI. CDR3 DNA (partial): TGTGCCAGCTCACCGACTGATTACTACGAG. This encodes CASSPTDYYE. The full CDR3 sequence reads CASSPTDYYEQYF. The whole variable domain, filled in from reference TRBV18 and TRBJ2-7, reads NAGVMQNPRHLVRRRGQEARLRCSPMKGHSHVYWYRQLPEEGLKFMVYLQKENIIDESGMPKERFSAEFPKEGPSILRIQQVVRGDSAAYFCASSPTDYYEQYFGPGTRLTVT.

Turning to this clone: The CDR3 end lies 3 residues beyond the end of the read and is filled in from the germline J gene. The chain joins TRBV4-2 to TRBJ2-5, with 12 bases identical to TRBD2. There are 17 residues in the CDR3. Germline CDR1 LGHNA, CDR2 YNFKEQ. V was pared by 1 base and J by 5 bases, with 8 bases of the junction left unmatched. The sequenced CDR3 bases are TGTGCCAGCAGCCAAGGACTAGCGGGGGCCCTAGTGGAGACC. Translation: CASSQGLAGALVET. The whole CDR3 region reads CASSQGLAGALVETQYF.

To note about this clone: The read ends 3 residues early relative to the CDR3; the germline J gene fills the gap. V gene TRBV20-1 combines with J gene TRBJ2-1; D is unclear. Germline V gives CDR1 DFQATT, CDR2 SNEGSKA (reference sequence). CDR3 length: 14 residues. Trimming stripped 4 bases from V and 0 bases from J, with 10 bases between. CDR3 sequence: CSANRYSSYNEQFF. CDR3 DNA, as far as it was read: TGCAGTGCTAACCGCTACAGCTCCTACAATGAG.

Remarks on this clone: With the read ending 3 residues before the CDR3 end, the germline J gene is used to fill in that end. The rearrangement joins TRBV25-1 to TRBJ2-3; 7 nucleotides line up with TRBD1. The germline V gene has CDR1 MGHDK and CDR2 SYGVNS. This CDR3 region has 16 residues. V gave up 2 bases and J gave up 0 bases; unmatched junction bases: 5. This CDR3 reads CASSEEGDSSTDTQYF. The DNA read from the CDR3 is TGTGCCAGCAGTGAAGAGGGGGACAGCAGCACAGATACG.

Remarks on this clone: The read terminates 3 residues before the CDR3 end, so the remaining end is supplied by the germline J gene. The rearrangement uses TRBV2 and TRBJ2-5; 7 bases line up with TRBD2. The junction had 8 bases not matched to a gene; V was cut back by 6 bases and J by 1 base. The CDR3 spans 15 residues. Germline V CDR1 and CDR2: SNHLY, FYNNEI. CDR3: CASRPAAGSQETQYF. The DNA read from the CDR3 is TGTGCCAGCAGACCCGCAGCGGGGAGCCAAGAGACC. The full variable domain, rest sourced from reference TRBV2 and TRBJ2-5, is EPEVTQTPSHQVTQMGQEVILRCVPISNHLYFYWYRQILGQKVEFLVSFYNNEISEKSEIFDDQFSVERPDGSNFTLKIRSTKLEDSAMYFCASRPAAGSQETQYFGPGTRLLVL.

About this clone itself: The CDR3 end is not reached by the read, which stops 3 residues before it; the germline J gene fills it in. The chain couples TRBV2 to TRBJ1-2; D is possibly TRBD1 (6 bases). V lost 7 bases and J 1 base, leaving 13 bases between the germline ends. In germline, CDR1 is SNHLY, CDR2 FYNNEI. This CDR3 region has 14 residues. Incomplete CDR3 DNA: TGTGCCAGCAACAACAGGGCGCTTAACTATGGC. It is translated as CASNNRALNYG. The whole CDR3 region reads CASNNRALNYGYTF. Full variable domain (rest looked up from reference TRBV2 and TRBJ1-2): EPEVTQTPSHQVTQMGQEVILRCVPISNHLYFYWYRQILGQKVEFLVSFYNNEISEKSEIFDDQFSVERPDGSNFTLKIRSTKLEDSAMYFCASNNRALNYGYTFGSGTRLTVV.

Of note for this clone: The read ends 3 residues before the CDR3 terminus; that terminus is restored from the germline J gene. This chain connects TRBV10-3 to TRBJ2-3; 8 nucleotides align to TRBD2. Germline V gives CDR1 ENHRY, CDR2 SYGVKD. The CDR3 consists of 14 residues. The ends lost 8 bases at V and 2 bases at J; junction bases unmatched: 6. CDR3 DNA (partial): TGTGCCATCTGGCGGGGGGCCCACACAGATACG. This encodes CAIWRGAHTDT. The full CDR3 reads CAIWRGAHTDTQYF.

Concerning this clone: The junction differs from germline at one of its ends, possibly a read error. The DNA ends 3 residues before the CDR3 does, and the rest of the CDR3 is filled in from the germline J gene. This chain links TRBV6-1 with TRBJ1-5, with 9 bases aligning to TRBD1. Germline-derived CDR1 and CDR2 are MNHNS and SASEGT. This CDR3 spans 16 amino acids. CDR3 sequence: CASSEGTGSSNQPQHF. The DNA read from the CDR3 is TGTGCCAGCAGCGAAGGGACAGGGTCAAGCAATCAGCCC.

About this clone: From the germline J gene comes the end of the CDR3, since the read stops 3 residues before it. V gene TRBV19 combines with J gene TRBJ1-1; 7 nucleotides align to TRBD1. V was pared by 5 bases and J by 4 bases, with 4 bases of the junction left unmatched. The CDR3 has 13 amino acids. Germline V gene lookup returns CDR1 LNHDA and CDR2 SQIVND (reference sequence). CDR3: CASSLQGGTEAFF. CDR3 bases read: TGTGCCAGTAGTCTGCAGGGGGGCACTGAA.

As regards this clone: The CDR3 end is not reached by the read, which stops 3 residues before it; the germline J gene fills it in. The chain couples TRBV5-1 to TRBJ2-7, with TRBD1 matching over 8 bases. Germline CDR1 SGHRS, CDR2 YFSETQ. This CDR3 comprises 16 residues. Trimming removed 0 bases from V and 1 base from J; junction bases left unmatched: 6. This chain's CDR3 is CASSLGSTGESYEQYF. The CDR3 DNA, read in part, is TGCGCCAGCAGCTTGGGGTCGACAGGGGAATCCTACGAG.

About this clone: The read terminates 3 residues before the CDR3 end, so the remaining end is supplied by the germline J gene. The V gene is TRBV7-9, the J gene TRBJ1-1; TRBD1 matches at 8 bases. Germline V gene lookup returns CDR1 SEHNR and CDR2 FQNEAQ (reference sequence). There are 15 residues in the CDR3. Trimming at V came to 5 bases and at J to 1 base, leaving 6 bases not matched to a gene. The CDR3 bases that were read are TGTGCCAGCAGCAACTCCGGGACAGGGAACACTGAA. This gives the protein CASSNSGTGNTE. The whole CDR3 protein reads CASSNSGTGNTEAFF. The complete variable domain, with remaining parts taken from reference TRBV7-9 and TRBJ1-1, reads DTGVSQNPRHKITKRGQNVTFRCDPISEHNRLYWYRQTLGQGPEFLTYFQNEAQLEKSRLLSDRFSAERPKGSFSTLEIQRTEQGDSAMYLCASSNSGTGNTEAFFGQGTRLTVV.

Worth noting for this clone: The CDR3 extends 3 residues past the end of the read, so its final part is completed from the germline J gene. V gene TRBV5-1 combines with J gene TRBJ1-6; TRBD1 agrees at 8 bases. Germline assignment: CDR1 SGHRS and CDR2 YFSETQ. The CDR3 runs to 15 residues. The junction had 7 bases not matched to a gene; V was cut back by 4 bases and J by 7 bases. Incomplete CDR3 DNA: TGCGCCAGCAGCCCAGGACAGGGTGAGAATTCACCC. Translation: CASSPGQGENSP. From start to end, the CDR3 is CASSPGQGENSPLHF.

Points on this clone: The read gets to within 3 residues of the CDR3 end, and the germline J gene fills in the rest. The rearrangement uses TRBV2 and TRBJ2-5; 9 bases match TRBD2. CDR3 length equals 15 residues. Germline lookup yields CDR1 SNHLY and CDR2 FYNNEI. After removal of 5 bases from V and 1 base from J, the junction contained 5 bases not matched to a gene. Here the CDR3 reads CASSRDSGGQETQYF. Partial CDR3 DNA: TGTGCCAGCAGTCGGGATAGCGGGGGCCAAGAGACC. Full variable domain (rest looked up from reference TRBV2 and TRBJ2-5): EPEVTQTPSHQVTQMGQEVILRCVPISNHLYFYWYRQILGQKVEFLVSFYNNEISEKSEIFDDQFSVERPDGSNFTLKIRSTKLEDSAMYFCASSRDSGGQETQYFGPGTRLLVL.

In regard to this clone: The read finishes 3 residues shy of the CDR3 end, and the germline J gene is used to complete it. The chain couples TRBV7-7 to TRBJ2-1, with D perhaps TRBD2 (7 bases). Trimming took off 1 base at V and 5 bases at J, with 12 bases between the two ends. Germline V gene data show CDR1 as SSHAT and CDR2 as FNYEAQ (reference sequence). The CDR3 spans 15 residues. CDR3 DNA (partial): TGTGCCAGCAGCTTAGGGGGGGGGCCCCACAATGAG. As protein: CASSLGGGPHNE. The whole CDR3 sequence is CASSLGGGPHNEQFF.

About this clone itself: The CDR3 goes on 3 residues after the read ends, and that part is filled in from the germline J gene. The chain links TRBV5-1 to TRBJ2-5; the match to TRBD2 covers 11 bases. Trimming took 4 bases from V and 5 from J; bases not matched to a gene: 13. Germline CDR1 is SGHRS and CDR2 is YFSETQ. This CDR3 spans 17 amino acids. Here the CDR3 reads CASSSGTSGGRVETQYF. CDR3 DNA, as far as it was read: TGCGCCAGCAGCAGCGGGACTAGCGGTGGGAGAGTGGAGACC.

With respect to this clone: The read halts 3 residues ahead of the CDR3 end, with the missing end drawn from the germline J gene. The chain combines TRBV11-2 with TRBJ2-7, with D perhaps TRBD1 (5 bases). CDR3 length: 12 residues. Germline V gene sequence: CDR1 SGHAT, CDR2 FQNNGV. Trimming removed 4 bases from V and 5 bases from J, with 9 bases in between. This CDR3 is CASSSGFHEQYF. The sequenced part of the CDR3 DNA is TGTGCCAGCAGCTCAGGGTTCCACGAG. The full variable domain, with the rest looked up from reference TRBV11-2 and TRBJ2-7, is EAGVAQSPRYKIIEKRQSVAFWCNPISGHATLYWYQQILGQGPKLLIQFQNNGVVDDSQLPKDRFSAERLKGVDSTLKIQPAKLEDSAVYLCASSSGFHEQYFGPGTRLTVT.

Concerning this clone itself: The read gets to within 3 residues of the CDR3 end, and the germline J gene fills in the rest. The chain combines TRBV20-1 with TRBJ1-5, with 9 bases fitting TRBD1. CDR1 and CDR2 from the germline V gene are DFQATT and SNEGSKA (reference sequence). This CDR3 spans 17 amino acids. V lost 3 bases to trimming and J lost 0 bases; unmatched junction nucleotides: 9. Partial CDR3 DNA: TGCAGTGCTAGGGGGGACAGGGTAGTCCATAGCAATCAGCCC. Protein: CSARGDRVVHSNQP. The CDR3, in full, reads CSARGDRVVHSNQPQHF.

To note about this clone: Coverage ceases 3 residues before the CDR3 finishes, and the germline J gene fills in the end. This rearrangement joins TRBV19 to TRBJ1-5; the match to TRBD1 covers 9 bases. CDR3 length: 14 amino acids. Germline values: CDR1 LNHDA, CDR2 SQIVND (reference sequence). V was clipped by 10 bases and J by 0 bases; unmatched bases: 4. The sequenced CDR3 bases are TGTGCCACCGCGACAGGGGGTAGCAATCAGCCC. Translating it yields CATATGGSNQP. The entire CDR3 reads CATATGGSNQPQHF. Drawing the rest from reference TRBV19 and TRBJ1-5, the complete variable domain is DGGITQSPKYLFRKEGQNVTLSCEQNLNHDAMYWYRQDPGQGLRLIYYSQIVNDFQKGDIAEGYSVSREKKESFPLTVTSAQKNPTAFYLCATATGGSNQPQHFGDGTRLSIL.